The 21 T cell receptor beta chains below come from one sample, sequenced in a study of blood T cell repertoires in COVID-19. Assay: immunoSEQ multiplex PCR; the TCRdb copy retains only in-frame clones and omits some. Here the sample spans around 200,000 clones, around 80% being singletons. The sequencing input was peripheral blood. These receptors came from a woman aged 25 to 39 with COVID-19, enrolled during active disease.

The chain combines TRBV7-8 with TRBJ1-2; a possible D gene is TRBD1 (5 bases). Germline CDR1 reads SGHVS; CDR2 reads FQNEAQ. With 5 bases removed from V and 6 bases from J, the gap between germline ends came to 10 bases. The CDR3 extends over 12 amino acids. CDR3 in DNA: TGTGCCAGCAGCCTCCGGGGGGATGGCTACACCTTC. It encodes CASSLRGDGYTF.

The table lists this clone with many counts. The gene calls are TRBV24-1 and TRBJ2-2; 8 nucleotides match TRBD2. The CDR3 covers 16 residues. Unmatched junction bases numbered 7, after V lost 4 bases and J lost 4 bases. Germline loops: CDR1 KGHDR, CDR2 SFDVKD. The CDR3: CATSDQAGALTGELFF. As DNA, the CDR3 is TGTGCCACCAGTGACCAAGCGGGGGCACTCACCGGGGAGCTGTTTTTT.

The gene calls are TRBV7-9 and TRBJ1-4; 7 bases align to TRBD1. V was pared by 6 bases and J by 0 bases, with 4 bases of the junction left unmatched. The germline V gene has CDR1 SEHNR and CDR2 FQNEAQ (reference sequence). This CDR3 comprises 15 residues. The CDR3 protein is CASSPTGATNEKLFF. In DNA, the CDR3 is TGTGCCAGCAGTCCAACAGGGGCAACTAATGAAAAACTGTTTTTT. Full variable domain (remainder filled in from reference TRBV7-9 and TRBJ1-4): DTGVSQNPRHKITKRGQNVTFRCDPISEHNRLYWYRQTLGQGPEFLTYFQNEAQLEKSRLLSDRFSAERPKGSFSTLEIQRTEQGDSAMYLCASSPTGATNEKLFFGSGTQLSVL.

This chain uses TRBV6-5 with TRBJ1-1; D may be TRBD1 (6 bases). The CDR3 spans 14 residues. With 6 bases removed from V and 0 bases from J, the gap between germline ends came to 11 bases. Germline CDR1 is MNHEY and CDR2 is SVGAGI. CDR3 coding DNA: TGTGCCAGCAGAGATGCAGGGGTGAACACTGAAGCTTTCTTT. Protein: CASRDAGVNTEAFF.

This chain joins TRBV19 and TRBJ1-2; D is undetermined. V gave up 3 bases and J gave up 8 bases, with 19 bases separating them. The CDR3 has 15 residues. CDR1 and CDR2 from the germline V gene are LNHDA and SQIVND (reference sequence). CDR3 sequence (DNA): TGTGCCAGTAGTATTTTCTCTCAATCCTCAGGCGGCTACACCTTC. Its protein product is CASSIFSQSSGGYTF.

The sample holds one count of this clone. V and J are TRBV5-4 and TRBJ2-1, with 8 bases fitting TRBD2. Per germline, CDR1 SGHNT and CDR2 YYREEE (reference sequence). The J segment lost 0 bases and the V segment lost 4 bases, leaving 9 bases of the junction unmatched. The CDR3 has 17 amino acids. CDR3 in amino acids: CASSPGGVYSSYNEQFF. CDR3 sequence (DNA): TGTGCCAGCAGCCCGGGGGGGGTTTATAGCTCCTACAATGAGCAGTTCTTC.

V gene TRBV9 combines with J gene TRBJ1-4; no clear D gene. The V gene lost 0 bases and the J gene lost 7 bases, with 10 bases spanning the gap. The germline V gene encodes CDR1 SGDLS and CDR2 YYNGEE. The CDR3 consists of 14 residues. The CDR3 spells CASSVVPAGEKLFF. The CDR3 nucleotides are TGTGCCAGCAGCGTAGTTCCAGCGGGTGAAAAACTGTTTTTT.

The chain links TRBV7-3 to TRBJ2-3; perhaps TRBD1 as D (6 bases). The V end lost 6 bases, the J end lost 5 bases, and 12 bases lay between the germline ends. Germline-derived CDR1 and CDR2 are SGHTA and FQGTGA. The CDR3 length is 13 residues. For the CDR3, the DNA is TGTGCCAGCAGTTACAGGGTAGAAGATACGCAGTATTTT. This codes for CASSYRVEDTQYF. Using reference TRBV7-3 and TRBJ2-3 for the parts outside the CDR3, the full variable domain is GAGVSQTPSNKVTEKGKYVELRCDPISGHTALYWYRQSLGQGPEFLIYFQGTGAADDSGLPNDRFFAVRPEGSVSTLKIQRTERGDSAVYLCASSYRVEDTQYFGPGTRLTVL.

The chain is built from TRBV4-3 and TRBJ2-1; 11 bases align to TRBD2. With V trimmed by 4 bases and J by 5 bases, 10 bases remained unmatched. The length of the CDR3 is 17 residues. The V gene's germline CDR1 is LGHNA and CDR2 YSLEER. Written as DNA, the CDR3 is TGCGCCAGCAGCCGACTTAACCTAGCGGGGGGTGACAATGAGCAGTTCTTC. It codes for CASSRLNLAGGDNEQFF.

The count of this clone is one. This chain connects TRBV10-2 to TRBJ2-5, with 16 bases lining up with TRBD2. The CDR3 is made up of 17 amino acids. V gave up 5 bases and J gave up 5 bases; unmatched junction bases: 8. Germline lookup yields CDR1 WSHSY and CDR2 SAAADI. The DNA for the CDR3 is TGCGCCAGCAGTACCCCGGGACTAGCGGGAGGGGGGGAGACCCAGTACTTC. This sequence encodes CASSTPGLAGGGETQYF.

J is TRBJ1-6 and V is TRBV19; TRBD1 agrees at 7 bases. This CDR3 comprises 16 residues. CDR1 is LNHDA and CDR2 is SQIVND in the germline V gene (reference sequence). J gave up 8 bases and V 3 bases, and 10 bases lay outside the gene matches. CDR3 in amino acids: CASSIQSRQGDSPLHF. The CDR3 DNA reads TGTGCCAGTAGTATTCAATCCCGACAGGGTGATTCACCCCTCCACTTT.

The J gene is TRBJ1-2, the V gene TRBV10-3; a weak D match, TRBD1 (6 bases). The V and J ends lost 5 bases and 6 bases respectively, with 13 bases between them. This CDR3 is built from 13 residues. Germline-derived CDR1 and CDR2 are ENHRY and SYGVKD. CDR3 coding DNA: TGTGCCATCAGTTCCGGGACATTGGATGGCTACACCTTC. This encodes CAISSGTLDGYTF.

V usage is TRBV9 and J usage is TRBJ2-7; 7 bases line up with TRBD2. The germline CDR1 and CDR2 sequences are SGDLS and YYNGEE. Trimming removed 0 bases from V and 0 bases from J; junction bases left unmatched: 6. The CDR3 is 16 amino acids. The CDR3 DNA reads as TGTGCCAGCAGCGTAGGGGTCGGGACTACCTCCTACGAGCAGTACTTC. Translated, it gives CASSVGVGTTSYEQYF. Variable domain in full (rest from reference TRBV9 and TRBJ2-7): DSGVTQTPKHLITATGQRVTLRCSPRSGDLSVYWYQQSLDQGLQFLIQYYNGEERAKGNILERFSAQQFPDLHSELNLSSLELGDSALYFCASSVGVGTTSYEQYFGPGTRLTVT.

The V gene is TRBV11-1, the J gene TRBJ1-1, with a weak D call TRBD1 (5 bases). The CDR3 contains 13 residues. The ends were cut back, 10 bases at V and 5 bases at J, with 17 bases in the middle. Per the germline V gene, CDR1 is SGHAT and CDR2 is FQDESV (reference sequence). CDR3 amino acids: CAILGGEGTEAFF. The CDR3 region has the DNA TGTGCCATCCTAGGAGGGGAAGGTACTGAAGCTTTCTTT. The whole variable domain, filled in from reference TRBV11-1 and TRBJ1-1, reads EAEVAQSPRYKITEKSQAVAFWCDPISGHATLYWYRQILGQGPELLVQFQDESVVDDSQLPKDRFSAERLKGVDSTLKIQPAELGDSAMYLCAILGGEGTEAFFGQGTRLTVV.

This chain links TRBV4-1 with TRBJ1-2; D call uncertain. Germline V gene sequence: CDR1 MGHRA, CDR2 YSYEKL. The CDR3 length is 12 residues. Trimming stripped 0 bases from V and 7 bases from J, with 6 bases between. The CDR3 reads CASSQEEVGYTF. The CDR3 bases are TGCGCCAGCAGCCAAGAAGAGGTTGGCTACACCTTC.

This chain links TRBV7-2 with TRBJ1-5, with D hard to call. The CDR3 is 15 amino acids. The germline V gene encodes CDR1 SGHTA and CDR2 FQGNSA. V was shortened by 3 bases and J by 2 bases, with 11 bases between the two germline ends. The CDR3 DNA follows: TGTGCCAGCAGCTTGGTCTGGGGAGGCAATCAGCCCCAGCATTTT. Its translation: CASSLVWGGNQPQHF. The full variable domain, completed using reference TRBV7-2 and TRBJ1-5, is GAGVSQSPSNKVTEKGKDVELRCDPISGHTALYWYRQSLGQGLEFLIYFQGNSAPDKSGLPSDRFSAERTGGSVSTLTIQRTQQEDSAVYLCASSLVWGGNQPQHFGDGTRLSIL.

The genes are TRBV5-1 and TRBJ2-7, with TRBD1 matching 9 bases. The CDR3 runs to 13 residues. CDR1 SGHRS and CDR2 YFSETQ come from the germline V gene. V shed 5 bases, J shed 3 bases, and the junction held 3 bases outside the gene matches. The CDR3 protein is CASRKGQGYEQYF. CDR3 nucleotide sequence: TGCGCCAGCAGGAAGGGACAGGGCTACGAGCAGTACTTC.

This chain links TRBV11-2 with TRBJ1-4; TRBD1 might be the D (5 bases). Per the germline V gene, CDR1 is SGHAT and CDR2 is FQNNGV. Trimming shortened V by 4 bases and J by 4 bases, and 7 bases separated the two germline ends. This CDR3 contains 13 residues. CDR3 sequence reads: CASSWGDNEKLFF. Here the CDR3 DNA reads TGTGCCAGCAGCTGGGGGGATAATGAAAAACTGTTTTTT.

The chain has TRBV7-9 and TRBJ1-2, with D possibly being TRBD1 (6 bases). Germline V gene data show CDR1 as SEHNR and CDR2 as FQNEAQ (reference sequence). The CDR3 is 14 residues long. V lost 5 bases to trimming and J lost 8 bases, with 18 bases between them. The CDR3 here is CASSDAGQLGGYTF. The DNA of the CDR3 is TGTGCCAGCAGCGACGCCGGACAGCTCGGAGGCTACACCTTC.

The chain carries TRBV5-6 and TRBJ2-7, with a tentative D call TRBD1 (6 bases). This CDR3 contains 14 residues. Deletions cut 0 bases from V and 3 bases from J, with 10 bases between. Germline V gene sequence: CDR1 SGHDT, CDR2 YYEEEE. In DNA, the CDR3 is TGTGCCAGCAGCTTGGACAGGGAGCGCTACGAGCAGTACTTC. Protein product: CASSLDRERYEQYF.

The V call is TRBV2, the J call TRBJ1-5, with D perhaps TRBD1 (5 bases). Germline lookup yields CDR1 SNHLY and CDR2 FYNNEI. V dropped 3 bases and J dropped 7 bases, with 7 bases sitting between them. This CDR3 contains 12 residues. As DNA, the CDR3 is TGTGCCAGCAGTGACAGGGCCCAGCCCCAGCATTTT. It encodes CASSDRAQPQHF.